This T cell receptor beta chain was recorded in a study of T-cell reconstitution after alpha-beta-depleted transplantation in children. Findings of the study overall: For some patients, TCRbeta diversity was high at day 60 because of recipient T cells and thymic progenitors that survived. Most T-cell counts and diversity one year after the transplant came from T cells that were newly produced.

This clonotype was counted a few times. Its antigen is not known. This CDR3 comprises 14 residues. V shed 3 bases and J 1 base; nucleotides not matched to a gene: 1. Germline CDR1 reads LGHDT; CDR2 reads YNNKEL (reference sequence). A TCRbeta library incorporating unique molecular identifiers was prepared. TCRdb re-called the PCR reads through MiXCR, storing one row per CDR3 protein. The sample includes more than 300,000 distinct CDR3 sequences, under 20% seen only once; the top ten take approximately 38%. The source material was PBMCs, mostly from graft donor cells, sampled 360 days after TCRalphabeta/CD19-depleted stem cell transplant. The receptor was isolated from a male patient aged 2-9 years who had a stem cell transplant for acute lymphoblastic leukemia, so the T cells may come from the graft donor. V and J are TRBV3-1 and TRBJ2-7, with 9 bases identical to TRBD2. The CDR3 loop reads CASSQREGSYEQYF. The DNA of the CDR3 is TGTGCCAGCAGCCAGCGGGAGGGGTCCTACGAGCAGTACTTC.